What follows is one T cell receptor beta chain and its context. The V and J ends lost 7 bases and 8 bases respectively, with 10 bases between them. CDR3 length: 11 residues. The germline gives CDR1 MNHEY, CDR2 SMNVEV (reference sequence). The sample comes from a study of control samples from healthy donors and cancer patients. Assay: immunoSEQ multiplex PCR; the TCRdb copy retains only in-frame clones and omits some. Here the sample spans about 140,000 clones, roughly nine tenths being singletons. What was sequenced was blood. The chain employs TRBV27 and TRBJ2-3; D gene ambiguous. The TCR sequence derives from a man younger than 35 in good health. DNA of the CDR3: TGTGCCAGCATTACTTCAGGTACGCAGTATTTT. Its translation: CASITSGTQYF.